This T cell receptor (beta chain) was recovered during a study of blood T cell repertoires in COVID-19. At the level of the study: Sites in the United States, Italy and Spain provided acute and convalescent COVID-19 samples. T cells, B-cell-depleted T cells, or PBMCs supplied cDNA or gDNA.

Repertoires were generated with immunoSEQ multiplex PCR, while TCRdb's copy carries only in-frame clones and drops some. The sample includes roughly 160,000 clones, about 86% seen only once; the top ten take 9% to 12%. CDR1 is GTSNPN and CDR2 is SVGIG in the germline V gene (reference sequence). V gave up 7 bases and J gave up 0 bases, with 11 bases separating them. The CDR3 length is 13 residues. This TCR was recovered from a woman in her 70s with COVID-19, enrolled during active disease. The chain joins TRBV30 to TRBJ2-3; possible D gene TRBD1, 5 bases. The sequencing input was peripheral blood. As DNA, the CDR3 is TGTGCCTTCATGGGGCCGAGCACAGATACGCAGTATTTT. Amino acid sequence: CAFMGPSTDTQYF. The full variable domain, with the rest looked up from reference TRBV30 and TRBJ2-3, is SQTIHQWPATLVQPVGSPLSLECTVEGTSNPNLYWYRQAAGRGLQLLFYSVGIGQISSEVPQNLSASRPQDRQFILSSKKLLLSDSGFYLCAFMGPSTDTQYFGPGTRLTVL.